The rows below give T cell receptor beta chains drawn from one sample of a study of T cell changes during pregnancy in multiple sclerosis. The protocol was immunoSEQ multiplex PCR, while the TCRdb copy is restricted to in-frame clones and leaves out a portion. The repertoire holds more than 15,000 clones, 75% to 85% seen once, with about 18% in the top ten. The sequenced sample was CD8+ T cells from peripheral blood mononuclear cells, obtained after pregnancy. The receptors here all came from a female donor in good health, enrolled as a control in a pregnancy study. Both conserved end residues are part of each CDR3. A D gene is named only where the DNA matches it firmly. Expanded clones are given a class, and other clones once, few, many or no size at all.

15	NA	NA	TRBV19	TRBJ1-4	CASCPGSSTNEKLFF	TGTGCCAGTTGCCCAGGGTCTTCTACTAATGAAAAACTGTTTTTT
14	once	NA	TRBV9	TRBJ2-3	CASSVVQGTDTQYF	TGTGCCAGCAGCGTAGTTCAGGGAACAGATACGCAGTATTTT
13	once	TRBD1	TRBV5-4	TRBJ1-1	CASSTTGSTEAFF	TGTGCCAGCAGCACGACAGGGAGCACTGAAGCTTTCTTT
13	NA	TRBD1	TRBV29-1	TRBJ2-3	CSVRDRPTDTQYF	TGCAGCGTCCGGGACAGGCCCACAGATACGCAGTATTTT
16	NA	TRBD2	TRBV4-2	TRBJ2-1	CASSQEGGSSYNEQFF	TGTGCCAGCAGCCAAGAGGGGGGGAGCTCCTACAATGAGCAGTTCTTC
13	once	NA	TRBV5-4	TRBJ2-7	CAMSGSSSYEQYF	TGTGCCATGAGCGGGTCGAGCTCCTACGAGCAGTACTTC
14	NA	NA	TRBV5-1	TRBJ1-1	CASLTYPGNTEAFF	TGCGCCAGCCTTACGTATCCGGGGAACACTGAAGCTTTCTTT
16	NA	TRBD2	TRBV6-1	TRBJ2-3	CASSEASGGATDTQYF	TGTGCCAGCAGTGAAGCTAGCGGGGGGGCCACAGATACGCAGTATTTT
17	once	NA	TRBV5-6	TRBJ1-6	CASSLTRGLNYNSPLHF	TGTGCCAGCAGCCTGACCAGAGGACTCAATTATAATTCACCCCTCCACTTT
15	NA	TRBD2	TRBV6-1	TRBJ2-7	CASSESTGGPGEQYF	TGTGCCAGCAGTGAGTCCACGGGAGGGCCGGGAGAGCAGTACTTC
17	NA	NA	TRBV9	TRBJ2-1	CASSVVGAASSYNEQFF	TGTGCCAGCAGCGTAGTAGGGGCGGCTAGCTCCTACAATGAGCAGTTCTTC
15	few	NA	TRBV18	TRBJ1-1	CASSPPERGSTEAFF	TGTGCCAGCTCACCACCGGAGCGGGGTAGTACTGAAGCTTTCTTT
14	NA	NA	TRBV14	TRBJ1-1	CASSQRYGKDEAFF	TGTGCCAGCAGCCAACGATACGGGAAGGATGAAGCTTTCTTT
13	NA	TRBD1	TRBV2	TRBJ1-5	CASKGQGEQPQHF	TGTGCCAGCAAGGGACAGGGGGAACAGCCCCAGCATTTT
14	few	NA	TRBV14	TRBJ1-1	CASSQMPGNTEAFF	TGTGCCAGCAGCCAGATGCCCGGGAACACTGAAGCTTTCTTT
14	NA	TRBD2	TRBV10-3	TRBJ2-1	CAISAGEESNEQFF	TGTGCCATCAGCGCGGGAGAGGAAAGTAATGAGCAGTTCTTC
13	NA	TRBD1	TRBV5-6	TRBJ2-1	CASSTGGSYEQFF	TGTGCCAGCAGCACAGGGGGCTCATACGAGCAGTTCTTC
17	NA	TRBD1	TRBV5-1	TRBJ2-7	CASSPWGQGSTTYEQYF	TGCGCCAGCAGCCCATGGGGACAGGGGTCAACCACCTACGAGCAGTACTTC
14	NA	NA	TRBV6-4	TRBJ2-6	CASSVRAGANVLTF	TGTGCCAGCAGTGTACGGGCTGGGGCCAACGTCCTGACTTTC
15	NA	TRBD1	TRBV6-4	TRBJ1-5	CASSLRQGTNQPQHF	TGTGCCAGCAGTCTCAGACAGGGAACGAATCAGCCCCAGCATTTT